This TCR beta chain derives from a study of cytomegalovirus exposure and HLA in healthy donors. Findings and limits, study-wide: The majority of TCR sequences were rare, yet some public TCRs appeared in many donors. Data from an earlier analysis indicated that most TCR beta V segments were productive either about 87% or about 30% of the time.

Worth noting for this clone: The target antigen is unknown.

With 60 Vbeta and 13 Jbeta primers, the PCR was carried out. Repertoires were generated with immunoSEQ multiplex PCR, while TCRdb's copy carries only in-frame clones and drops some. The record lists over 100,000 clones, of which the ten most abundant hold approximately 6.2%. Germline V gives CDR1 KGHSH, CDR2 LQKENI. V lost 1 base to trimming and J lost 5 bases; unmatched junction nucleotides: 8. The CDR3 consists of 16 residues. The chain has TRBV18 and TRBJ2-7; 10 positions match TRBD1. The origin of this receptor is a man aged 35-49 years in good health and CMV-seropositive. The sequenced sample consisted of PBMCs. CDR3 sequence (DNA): TGTGCCAGCTCACCACAGCTGGGGACAGGGGACCACGAGCAGTACTTC. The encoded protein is CASSPQLGTGDHEQYF.